Shown below are 23 T cell receptor beta chains from a single sample sequenced in a study of blood T cell repertoires in COVID-19. Assay: immunoSEQ multiplex PCR; the TCRdb copy retains only in-frame clones and omits some. This sample yields around 140,000 clones, of which roughly 87% are seen a single time; approximately 1.8% belongs to the top ten. Sequencing was performed on peripheral blood. Receptor source: a man in his 70s with acute or convalescent COVID-19.

In this sample, this clone turned up once. The rearrangement uses TRBV5-5 and TRBJ2-2, with TRBD2 as a possible D gene (6 bases). Germline V gives CDR1 SGHKS, CDR2 YYEKEE (reference sequence). The CDR3 consists of 14 residues. V was trimmed by 7 bases and J by 2 bases, leaving 12 bases between them. As DNA, the CDR3 is TGTGCCAGCGGCGGAGGGTTTAACACCGGGGAGCTGTTTTTT. Protein sequence: CASGGGFNTGELFF. The full variable domain, in which reference TRBV5-5 and TRBJ2-2 provide the parts outside the CDR3, is DAGVTQSPTHLIKTRGQQVTLRCSPISGHKSVSWYQQVLGQGPQFIFQYYEKEERGRGNFPDRFSARQFPNYSSELNVNALLLGDSALYLCASGGGFNTGELFFGEGSRLTVL.

This chain links TRBV27 with TRBJ2-7, with a possible D match to TRBD2 (5 bases). This CDR3 has 11 residues. Per the germline V gene, CDR1 is MNHEY and CDR2 is SMNVEV (reference sequence). The V end lost 7 bases, the J end lost 5 bases, and 9 bases lay between the germline ends. The CDR3, as DNA: TGTGCCAGCAACCTGAGGGACGAGCAGTACTTC. It encodes CASNLRDEQYF.

The rearrangement uses TRBV6-2 or TRBV6-3 and TRBJ2-7; tentative D call: TRBD1 (5 bases). Germline assignment: CDR1 MNHEY and CDR2 SVGEGT. V lost 2 bases, J lost 1 base, and 9 bases lay in between. There are 14 residues in the CDR3. The CDR3: CASSYGAASYEQYF. Written as DNA, the CDR3 is TGTGCCAGCAGTTACGGGGCAGCTTCCTACGAGCAGTACTTC.

J is TRBJ1-2 and V is TRBV6-5; 7 bases line up with TRBD1. Losses at the gene ends were 9 bases for V and 2 bases for J; bases not matched to a gene: 3. Germline CDR1 MNHEY, CDR2 SVGAGI. This CDR3 comprises 12 residues. CDR3 coding DNA: TGTGCCAGTTTGGGACAGAACTATGGCTACACCTTC. Translating it yields CASLGQNYGYTF.

V and J are TRBV6-5 and TRBJ1-2; no firm D call. Between the trimmed V and J ends, which lost 6 bases and 2 bases, there was a span of 10 bases. CDR1 is MNHEY and CDR2 is SVGAGI in the germline V gene. The length of the CDR3 is 13 residues. The CDR3 loop is CASSYTANYGYTF. CDR3 nucleotides: TGTGCCAGCAGCTACACAGCCAACTATGGCTACACCTTC.

A few counts support this clone. V usage is TRBV19 and J usage is TRBJ1-6, with D perhaps matching TRBD1 (5 bases). CDR3 length: 14 residues. Germline values: CDR1 LNHDA, CDR2 SQIVND (reference sequence). Between the trimmed V and J ends, which lost 11 bases and 3 bases, there was a span of 14 bases. The CDR3 DNA reads as TGTGCCTCGGGGGATTCTTACTATAATTCACCCCTCCACTTT. Translation gives CASGDSYYNSPLHF.

Concerning this clone itself: Other DNA sequences in this specimen translate into the identical CDR3. The chain links TRBV11-2 to TRBJ2-2; maybe TRBD2 (6 bases). V lost 1 base and J lost 6, with 6 bases in between. The germline CDR1 and CDR2 sequences are SGHAT and FQNNGV. This CDR3 has 13 residues. In DNA form, the CDR3 reads TGTGCCAGCAGCTTAGGGGGGGCCGGGGAGCTGTTTTTT. Translating it yields CASSLGGAGELFF.

The rearrangement links TRBV28 to TRBJ1-1; possibly TRBD1 for D (5 bases). Germline values: CDR1 MDHEN, CDR2 SYDVKM. The CDR3 extends over 15 amino acids. The germline V and J ends were trimmed by 6 bases and 0 bases, with 14 bases remaining between them. For the CDR3, the DNA is TGTGCCAGCAGCCCGGGAGGGACTATGAACACTGAAGCTTTCTTT. Translated: CASSPGGTMNTEAFF.

The genes are TRBV21-1 and TRBJ1-1. TRBV21-1 is termed a pseudogene. This CDR3 has 17 residues. CDR3 protein: CASSPRLRGRGRTEAFF. CDR3 in DNA: TGTGCCAGCAGCCCTAGGTTACGGGGGAGGGGACGCACTGAAGCTTTCTTT.

The chain couples TRBV6-5 to TRBJ2-3; 8 nucleotides match TRBD2. The V segment lost 8 bases and the J segment 4 bases; nucleotides outside the gene matches: 8. This CDR3 region has 14 residues. Germline CDR1 MNHEY, CDR2 SVGAGI. The CDR3 sequence is CASRLEAGADTQYF. Here the CDR3 DNA reads TGTGCCAGCCGCTTGGAAGCGGGGGCAGATACGCAGTATTTT.

CDR3 nucleotide sequence: TGTGCCAGCAGTTTATCAGGGACAAGAGAAAATGGCTACACCTTC. Amino acid sequence: CASSLSGTRENGYTF. This chain links TRBV27 with TRBJ1-2, with a weak D call TRBD1 (6 bases). Germline assignment: CDR1 MNHEY and CDR2 SMNVEV (reference sequence). The CDR3 runs to 15 residues. V was shortened by 0 bases and J by 6 bases, with 14 bases between the two germline ends.

The chain carries TRBV27 and TRBJ2-1, with 15 bases lining up with TRBD2. V was clipped by 4 bases and J by 9 bases; unmatched bases: 4. The CDR3 is made up of 15 amino acids. Per the germline V gene, CDR1 is MNHEY and CDR2 is SMNVEV (reference sequence). The CDR3 protein is CASSYPGLAGGEQFF. DNA for the CDR3: TGTGCCAGCAGTTACCCGGGACTAGCGGGAGGTGAGCAGTTCTTC.

The CDR3 DNA is TGTGCCAGCAGTACAGGACCCGGGGAGCTGTTTTTT. It is translated as CASSTGPGELFF. The chain couples TRBV12-3 or TRBV12-4 to TRBJ2-2; possible D gene TRBD1, 5 bases. The CDR3 loop spans 12 amino acids. Trimming took 5 bases from V and 6 from J, leaving 7 bases between them.

The chain is built from TRBV2 and TRBJ2-2; 10 bases are shared with TRBD1. V gave up 6 bases and J gave up 8 bases; unmatched junction bases: 12. CDR1 is SNHLY, CDR2 FYNNEI, per germline. This CDR3 is 16 amino acids long. The CDR3 DNA reads TGTGCCAGCAGCGGACCTGTGGGACAGGGGTTAGGGGAGCTGTTTTTT. It is translated as CASSGPVGQGLGELFF.

This clone is a singleton in its sample. This chain joins TRBV2 and TRBJ1-1; D not resolved. The CDR3 is 14 amino acids. Per germline, CDR1 SNHLY and CDR2 FYNNEI. The ends were cut back, 2 bases at V and 0 bases at J, with 7 bases in the middle. The CDR3 DNA reads TGTGCCAGCAGTGAATCGTATTTGAACACTGAAGCTTTCTTT. This sequence encodes CASSESYLNTEAFF.

This clone occurred a few times. The chain joins TRBV29-1 to TRBJ1-2, with a tentative D call TRBD1 (5 bases). Germline V gene sequence: CDR1 SQVTM, CDR2 ANQGSEA. Trimming took 4 bases from V and 4 from J, leaving 13 bases between them. CDR3 size: 13 residues. Here the CDR3 reads CSVGLYRGYGYTF. The CDR3 DNA reads TGCAGCGTTGGGCTCTATAGGGGCTATGGCTACACCTTC.

The CDR3 reads CASSQGGRSNQPQHF. DNA for the CDR3: TGTGCCAGCAGCCAAGGAGGGAGAAGCAATCAGCCCCAGCATTTT. V is TRBV3-1 (or the pseudogene TRBV3-2) and J is TRBJ1-5, with D hard to call. CDR1 and CDR2 (germline): LGHDT, YNNKEL (reference sequence). V lost 1 base to trimming and J lost 1 base, with 8 bases between them. The CDR3 consists of 15 residues.

The chain carries TRBV10-3 and TRBJ1-2; a weak D match, TRBD1 (6 bases). Trimming stripped 9 bases from V and 2 bases from J, with 19 bases between. This CDR3 comprises 15 residues. CDR1 and CDR2 (germline): ENHRY, SYGVKD. CDR3 in DNA: TGTGCCATTACAGATACAGGGAACAACAACTATGGCTACACCTTC. Its protein is CAITDTGNNNYGYTF.

The chain employs TRBV5-1 and TRBJ2-3, with 7 bases matching TRBD1. The CDR3 is made up of 14 amino acids. The V gene's germline CDR1 is SGHRS and CDR2 YFSETQ. The V gene end was trimmed by 4 bases and the J gene end by 2 bases; junction bases not matched to a gene: 4. CDR3 nucleotides: TGCGCCAGCAGCCAGGGGGACCACACAGATACGCAGTATTTT. Translating it yields CASSQGDHTDTQYF.

The chain uses TRBV28 and TRBJ2-5, with 8 bases fitting TRBD2. The J segment lost 6 bases and the V segment lost 6 bases, leaving 12 bases of the junction unmatched. The CDR3 consists of 15 residues. CDR1 MDHEN and CDR2 SYDVKM come from the germline V gene. This CDR3 is CASSPGGPGGKTQYF. DNA of the CDR3: TGTGCCAGCAGCCCGGGAGGGCCCGGGGGGAAGACCCAGTACTTC.

This chain joins TRBV27 and TRBJ2-5; D not certain. The CDR3 consists of 13 residues. The germline V gene encodes CDR1 MNHEY and CDR2 SMNVEV (reference sequence). V was pared by 7 bases and J by 3 bases, with 12 bases between. The CDR3 is CASKKSAKETQYF. Written as DNA, the CDR3 is TGTGCCAGCAAAAAAAGCGCCAAAGAGACCCAGTACTTC.

The J gene is TRBJ1-2, the V gene TRBV11-2, with 10 bases that match TRBD1. The ends lost 5 bases at V and 5 bases at J; junction bases unmatched: 2. This CDR3 is 13 amino acids long. Germline V gene sequence: CDR1 SGHAT, CDR2 FQNNGV. CDR3 region: CASSRDRGYGYTF. The DNA of the CDR3 is TGTGCCAGCAGCCGGGACAGGGGTTATGGCTACACCTTC.

A remark on this clone: Other DNA sequences of this sample code for an identical CDR3. This rearrangement joins TRBV6-5 to TRBJ1-2; 9 nucleotides match TRBD1. Unmatched junction bases numbered 12, after V lost 8 bases and J lost 5 bases. This CDR3 has 15 residues. Germline V gene sequence: CDR1 MNHEY, CDR2 SVGAGI. CDR3 region: CASRPDRGREYGYTF. Written as DNA, the CDR3 is TGTGCCAGCCGTCCGGACAGGGGAAGGGAATATGGCTACACCTTC.